This TCR beta chain was profiled in a study of CD8 T cells in Susac syndrome. While CD8+ and CD4+ T cells were isolated negatively, TEMRA cells were enriched by FACS. Random hexamers primed reverse transcription of 0.5 to 1 ug RNA. TCRdb independently ran MiXCR on the immunoSEQ multiplex PCR reads; one entry per CDR3 protein. The sample lists some 120,000 distinct CDR3 sequences, around 92% seen once, with approximately 0.13% in the top ten. The ends were cut back, 5 bases at V and 1 base at J, with 8 bases in the middle. The germline V gene encodes CDR1 DFQATT and CDR2 SNEGSKA (reference sequence). The CDR3 runs 12 residues.

The clonotype comes from a human donor in good health. The sample taken for sequencing was CD8+ T cells from PBMCs. The chain joins TRBV20-1 to TRBJ1-1; D gene unclear. The CDR3 DNA sequence: TGCAGTGCTCAGGACTGGAACACTGAAGCTTTCTTT. Translated, it gives CSAQDWNTEAFF.